Included here is one TCR beta chain sequence, with context. The antigen it binds to is not known. Per-nucleotide qualities are absent, and no much larger clonotype sits a single base away. This sample stems from a study of blood T cell repertoires in COVID-19 (dated by TCRdb to 2018 to 2021). At the level of the whole study: Collaborator samples came from the United States, Italy and Spain and covered acute and convalescent phases of COVID-19. The prospective study material was composed of cDNA or gDNA derived from T cells, B-cell-depleted T cells, or PBMCs. Deeply sampled blood TCRbeta repertoires from subjects exposed to, actively infected with, or recovered from COVID-19 were included in the dataset. The repertoires were released in a freely available public database meant as a resource for research on the immune response to SARS-CoV-2. Samples came from the ongoing ImmuneRACE study (first 160 participants) plus 1,254 subjects from 6 global collaborators. The sample metadata nearly always contained a de-identified subject ID, COVID-19 status, age in years and sex. Where available, HLA class I and class II types were taken from metadata supplied by the sample provider and were not determined by assay-based typing. Study-wide conclusions, independent of this receptor: Clinical and demographic metadata were provided uncurated, with the amount varying by source and participant.

V ends up 4 bases short and J 4 bases short, with an unmatched junction base count of 7. Its CDR3 holds 14 amino acids, cysteine through phenylalanine. The retained sequence is limited to the CDR3, 42 bases, with the frame set at the first base. For CDR1 and CDR2, the germline V gene lists SGDLS and YYNGEE. TCRbeta CDR3 regions were amplified from genomic DNA by means of the immunoSEQ Assay, a bias-controlled multiplex PCR. The paper's processing steps were these. The number of nucleated cells in each sample was estimated from the amplification of reference gene primers within the assay. To quantify the absolute abundance of each unique TCRbeta CDR3 rearrangement, sequence reads were collapsed and filtered. For each sample, productive Simpson clonality was calculated by taking the square root of Simpson's diversity index across productive rearrangements. In TCRdb, the immuneACCESS table is reduced to in-frame sequences with V and J assigned. These tables do not hold every clone; where another copy was compared, an unresolved V gene accounts for under half, and the others remain unexplained. The DNA was the basis for D and trimming; V, J and clone size are from that table. The sample records about 430,000 clones, around nine tenths of which are singletons. The top ten clonotypes cover about 1.4% of the sample.

Enrolling through a virtual design, the prospective study's participants ranged in age from roughly 18 to 95 years and lived across 24 United States geographic areas. Cohort assignment in the prospective study relied on participant-reported clinical history from a screening survey and a study questionnaire. Exposed participants had been in contact, within 2 weeks of entering the study, with a person who had a PCR-confirmed or clinician-diagnosed case of COVID-19. In the prospective study, whole blood, serum and a nasopharyngeal or oropharyngeal swab were collected from each participant by mobile phlebotomists. Additional blood draws and questionnaires over an approximately 2-month period could optionally be provided by prospective study participants. Before DNA extraction, prospective study blood samples were shipped either frozen or at room temperature.

The sequence links TRBV9 to TRBJ2-7; TRBD2 matches 8 bases in the middle. The TCR was taken from a woman aged 18 to 35 who had been exposed to COVID-19. The sequencing input was PBMCs or T cells enriched from blood (not recorded which). CDR3 sequence: CASSPGGAWYEQYF. The DNA is as follows: TGTGCCAGCAGCCCCGGGGGGGCCTGGTACGAGCAGTACTTC.